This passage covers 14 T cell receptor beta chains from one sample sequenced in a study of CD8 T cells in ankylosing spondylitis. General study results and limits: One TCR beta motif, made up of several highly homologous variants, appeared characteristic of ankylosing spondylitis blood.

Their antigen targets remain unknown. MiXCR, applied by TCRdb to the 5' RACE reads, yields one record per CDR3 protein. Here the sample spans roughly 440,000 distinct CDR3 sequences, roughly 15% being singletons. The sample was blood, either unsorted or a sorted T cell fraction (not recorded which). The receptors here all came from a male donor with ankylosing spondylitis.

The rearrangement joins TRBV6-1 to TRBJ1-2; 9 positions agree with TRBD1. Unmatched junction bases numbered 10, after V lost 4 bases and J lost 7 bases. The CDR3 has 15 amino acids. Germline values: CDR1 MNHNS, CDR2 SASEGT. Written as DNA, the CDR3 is TGTGCCAGCAGTGGGGCGGACAGGGGACACTTTGGCTACACCTTC. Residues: CASSGADRGHFGYTF.

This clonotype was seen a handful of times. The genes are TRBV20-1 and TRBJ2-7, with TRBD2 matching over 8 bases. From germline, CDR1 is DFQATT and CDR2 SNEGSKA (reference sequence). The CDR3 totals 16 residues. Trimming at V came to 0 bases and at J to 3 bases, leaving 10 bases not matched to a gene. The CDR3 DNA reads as TGCAGTGCTAGAGATGATCTGGCGGGAGGACTCTACGAGCAGTACTTC. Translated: CSARDDLAGGLYEQYF.

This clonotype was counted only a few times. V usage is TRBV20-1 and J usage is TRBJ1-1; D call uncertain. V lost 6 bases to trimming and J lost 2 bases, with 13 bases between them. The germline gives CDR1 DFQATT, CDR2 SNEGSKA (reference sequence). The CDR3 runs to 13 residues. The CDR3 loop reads CSAPGRTNTEAFF. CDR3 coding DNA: TGCAGTGCCCCCGGCAGGACTAACACTGAAGCTTTCTTT.

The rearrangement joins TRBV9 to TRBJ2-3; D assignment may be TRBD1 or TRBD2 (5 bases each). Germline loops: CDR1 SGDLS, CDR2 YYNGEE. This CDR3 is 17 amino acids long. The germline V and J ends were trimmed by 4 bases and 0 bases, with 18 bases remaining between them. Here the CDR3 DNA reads TGTGCCAGCAGCCCAGGGAGACTACCGATTAGCACAGATACGCAGTATTTT. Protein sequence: CASSPGRLPISTDTQYF. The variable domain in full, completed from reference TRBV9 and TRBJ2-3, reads DSGVTQTPKHLITATGQRVTLRCSPRSGDLSVYWYQQSLDQGLQFLIQYYNGEERAKGNILERFSAQQFPDLHSELNLSSLELGDSALYFCASSPGRLPISTDTQYFGPGTRLTVL.

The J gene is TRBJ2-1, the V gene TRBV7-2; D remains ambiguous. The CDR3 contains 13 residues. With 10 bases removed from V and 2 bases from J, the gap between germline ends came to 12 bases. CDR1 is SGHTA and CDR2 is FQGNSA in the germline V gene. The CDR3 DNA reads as TGTGCCACCACTACCAATACCTACAATGAGCAGTTCTTC. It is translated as CATTTNTYNEQFF.

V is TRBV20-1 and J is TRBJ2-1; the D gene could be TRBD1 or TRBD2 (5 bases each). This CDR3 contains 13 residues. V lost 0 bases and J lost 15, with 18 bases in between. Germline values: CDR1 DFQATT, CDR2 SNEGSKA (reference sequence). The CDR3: CSARDPTGNRLFF. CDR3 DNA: TGCAGTGCTAGAGATCCAACCGGGAACAGGCTGTTCTTC.

CDR3 DNA sequence: TGCGCCAGCAGCCACAGACTAGCGGGGAAGTCAGATACGCAGTATTTT. The encoded protein is CASSHRLAGKSDTQYF. The rearrangement uses TRBV4-1 and TRBJ2-3; TRBD2 aligns across 11 bases. Germline CDR1 MGHRA, CDR2 YSYEKL. The trim removed 3 bases at V and 4 bases at J, leaving 6 bases unmatched. The CDR3 has 16 amino acids.

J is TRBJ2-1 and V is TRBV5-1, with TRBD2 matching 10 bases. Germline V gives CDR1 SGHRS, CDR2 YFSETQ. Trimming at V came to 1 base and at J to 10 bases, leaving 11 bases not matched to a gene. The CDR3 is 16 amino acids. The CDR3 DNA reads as TGCGCCAGCAGCTTGCTGGGTAGCGGGAGGCACCAAGAGCAGTTCTTC. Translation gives CASSLLGSGRHQEQFF.

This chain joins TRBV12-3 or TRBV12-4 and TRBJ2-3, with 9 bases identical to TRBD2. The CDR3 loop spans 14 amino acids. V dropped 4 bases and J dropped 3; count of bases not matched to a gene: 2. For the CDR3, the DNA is TGTGCCAGCAGTTCTAGCGGGGCTACAGATACGCAGTATTTT. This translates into CASSSSGATDTQYF.

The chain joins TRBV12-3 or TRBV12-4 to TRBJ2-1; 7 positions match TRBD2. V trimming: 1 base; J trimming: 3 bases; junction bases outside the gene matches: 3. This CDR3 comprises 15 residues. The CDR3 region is CASSLGTRSYNEQFF. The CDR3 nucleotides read TGTGCCAGCAGTTTAGGGACTAGGAGCTACAATGAGCAGTTCTTC.

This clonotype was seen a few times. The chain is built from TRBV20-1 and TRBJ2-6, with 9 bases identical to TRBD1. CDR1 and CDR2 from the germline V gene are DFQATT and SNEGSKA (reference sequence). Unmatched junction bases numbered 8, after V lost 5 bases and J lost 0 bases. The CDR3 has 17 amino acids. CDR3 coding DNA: TGCAGTGCTCCTACCGGGACAGGGAACTCTGGGGCCAACGTCCTGACTTTC. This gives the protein CSAPTGTGNSGANVLTF.

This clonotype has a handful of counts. DNA of the CDR3: TGTGCCAGCAGCTTAGCAAACGGACAGTTCAGGGCCAATCAGCCCCAGCATTTT. It translates to CASSLANGQFRANQPQHF. The chain is built from TRBV7-8 and TRBJ1-5; D perhaps matches TRBD1 (6 bases). CDR1 SGHVS and CDR2 FQNEAQ come from the germline V gene. There are 18 residues in the CDR3. V gave up 0 bases and J gave up 3 bases, with 18 bases separating them.

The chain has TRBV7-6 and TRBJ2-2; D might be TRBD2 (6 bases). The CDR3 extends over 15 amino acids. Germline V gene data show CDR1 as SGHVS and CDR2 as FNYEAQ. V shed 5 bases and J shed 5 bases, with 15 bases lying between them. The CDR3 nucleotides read TGTGCCAGCAGCCGTGTAGCGGTGGGGACCGGGGAGCTGTTTTTT. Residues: CASSRVAVGTGELFF.

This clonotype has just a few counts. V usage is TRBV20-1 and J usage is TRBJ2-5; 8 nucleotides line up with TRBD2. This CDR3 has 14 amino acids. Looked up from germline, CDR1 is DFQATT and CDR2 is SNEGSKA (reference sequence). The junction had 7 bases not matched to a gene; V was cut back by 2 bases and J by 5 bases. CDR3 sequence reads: CSARTPGGRETQYF. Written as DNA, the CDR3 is TGCAGTGCTAGAACCCCGGGGGGGCGGGAGACCCAGTACTTC.